The clone carrying this T cell receptor (beta chain) appeared a few times. This entry belongs to a study of T cell repertoires in cytomegalovirus infection. CDR1 is SGHTA and CDR2 is FQGNSA in the germline V gene. The CDR3 runs 16 residues. With 0 bases removed from V and 8 bases from J, the gap between germline ends came to 19 bases. TCRdb reprocessed the reads via MiXCR and lists one record per CDR3 protein. The table includes about 260,000 distinct CDR3 sequences, 8% to 9.5% detected once. The chain uses TRBV7-2 and TRBJ1-1, with D perhaps TRBD1 (6 bases). The sequence was collected from a human donor in good health (CMV status not recorded). Some clones in this sample may be carry-over from other donors' samples. The sequencing input was PBMCs. CDR3 sequence (DNA): TGTGCCAGCAGCTTAGCGCTACCCAGACAGGAGCGAGAAGCTTTCTTT. It encodes CASSLALPRQEREAFF.